This TCR beta chain emerged from a study of cytomegalovirus exposure and HLA in healthy donors. Whole-study findings and limits: Reported performance of the classifier showed diagnosis of cytomegalovirus status with high specificity and sensitivity. Cytomegalovirus association was listed for 150 to 200 TCR beta chains.

Worth noting for this clone: Its antigen is currently unknown.

The data were produced by immunoSEQ multiplex PCR, yet TCRdb's version contains in-frame clones alone and is incomplete. The data contain about 55,000 clones, 90% of them seen just once; the ten biggest clones take up about 3%. The trim removed 3 bases at V and 3 bases at J, leaving 1 base unmatched. Germline CDR1 reads SEHNR; CDR2 reads FQNEAQ (reference sequence). CDR3 length: 15 amino acids. The TCR comes from a man between 18 and 35 years old in good health and CMV-seronegative. The chain is built from TRBV7-9 and TRBJ2-1; 11 positions agree with TRBD2. Sequencing was carried out using PBMCs. The CDR3 DNA reads TGTGCCAGCAGCTTTGGACTAGCGGGCTACAATGAGCAGTTCTTC. Protein sequence: CASSFGLAGYNEQFF.